What follows are 10 T cell receptor beta chains derived from one specimen sequenced in a study of blood T cell repertoires in COVID-19. Only in-frame clones appear in the TCRdb table, and some are missing; sequencing was by immunoSEQ multiplex PCR. The profile shows roughly 160,000 clones, around 74% of them singletons. Specimen: peripheral blood. The source is an elderly woman with acute or convalescent COVID-19.

The rearrangement links TRBV4-3 to TRBJ2-3, with 14 bases fitting TRBD2. The CDR3 is made up of 18 amino acids. CDR1 LGHNA and CDR2 YSLEER come from the germline V gene. V shed 4 bases and J 4 bases; nucleotides not matched to a gene: 10. The CDR3, as DNA: TGCGCCAGCAGCCCAGCGGGACTAGCGGGAGTTGAGGCAGATACGCAGTATTTT. It codes for CASSPAGLAGVEADTQYF.

The chain carries TRBV6-5 and TRBJ2-7; a possible D gene is TRBD2 (6 bases). This CDR3 comprises 15 residues. In germline, CDR1 is MNHEY, CDR2 SVGAGI. Trimming took 6 bases from V and 4 from J, leaving 19 bases between them. The CDR3 region is CASRAWGGDQYEQYF. The CDR3 bases are TGTGCCAGCAGAGCGTGGGGCGGGGACCAATACGAGCAGTACTTC.

J is TRBJ2-2 and V is TRBV29-1; 7 bases match TRBD1. This CDR3 spans 14 amino acids. J lost 0 bases, V lost 6 bases, and 4 bases had no gene match. Germline V lookup: CDR1 SQVTM, CDR2 ANQGSEA. CDR3 coding DNA: TGCAGCGTCTCTGGGACAGCGAACACCGGGGAGCTGTTTTTT. Protein: CSVSGTANTGELFF.

In regard to this clone: Just one base apart from a much larger clone, this may be a read error. The chain couples TRBV5-5 to TRBJ1-2; D gene ambiguous. The CDR3 length is 13 residues. Germline-derived CDR1 and CDR2 are SGHKS and YYEKEE (reference sequence). The V gene lost 0 bases and the J gene lost 2 bases, with 5 bases spanning the gap. CDR3 sequence: CASSLDGNYGYTF. CDR3 in DNA: TGTGCCAGCAGCTTGGACGGGAACTATGGCTACACCTTC.

The V call is TRBV7-9, the J call TRBJ2-7; maybe TRBD1 (6 bases). V lost 2 bases and J 5 bases, leaving 16 bases between the germline ends. Germline-derived CDR1 and CDR2 are SEHNR and FQNEAQ (reference sequence). The length of the CDR3 is 15 residues. The CDR3, as DNA: TGTGCCAGCAGCTTATTTGGGGCTGAGGGGGACGAGCAGTACTTC. Amino acids: CASSLFGAEGDEQYF.

This chain uses TRBV2 with TRBJ1-1, with TRBD1 matching over 9 bases. Per the germline V gene, CDR1 is SNHLY and CDR2 is FYNNEI. This CDR3 is 16 amino acids long. V gave up 7 bases and J gave up 2 bases; unmatched junction bases: 11. CDR3 DNA sequence: TGTGCCAGCACTCGGGACAGGGTTGGGGGTAACACTGAAGCTTTCTTT. This gives the protein CASTRDRVGGNTEAFF.

The V and J genes are TRBV29-1 and TRBJ2-3; TRBD1 might be the D (6 bases). This CDR3 contains 14 residues. The V and J ends lost 4 bases and 9 bases respectively, with 20 bases between them. CDR1 is SQVTM and CDR2 is ANQGSEA in the germline V gene. The DNA for the CDR3 is TGCAGCGTTGTTGGGGACACCGGTGGGAGCACGCAGTATTTT. It encodes CSVVGDTGGSTQYF.

The table lists this clone with a few counts. The chain recombines TRBV28 with TRBJ1-2, with a possible D match to TRBD1 (6 bases). The CDR3 sequence is 13 residues long. V was trimmed by 7 bases and J by 8 bases, leaving 17 bases between them. Germline CDR1 reads MDHEN; CDR2 reads SYDVKM. CDR3 sequence: CASIDTDSDGYTF. In DNA, the CDR3 is TGTGCCAGCATCGATACGGACAGCGACGGCTACACCTTC.

This clone has a handful of counts. The chain recombines TRBV5-1 with TRBJ1-1, with D tentatively TRBD1 (5 bases). The V and J ends lost 0 bases and 1 base respectively, with 10 bases between them. This CDR3 region has 15 residues. Germline V gene sequence: CDR1 SGHRS, CDR2 YFSETQ. The CDR3 nucleotides read TGCGCCAGCAGCTTGGTGGGGGGTACGAACACTGAAGCTTTCTTT. Translation gives CASSLVGGTNTEAFF.

This chain connects TRBV9 to TRBJ2-3; 12 bases match TRBD2. CDR1 and CDR2 (germline): SGDLS, YYNGEE. The CDR3 runs 16 residues. V lost 2 bases to trimming and J lost 5 bases; unmatched junction nucleotides: 6. CDR3 DNA: TGTGCCAGCAGCGTTGGGACTAGCGGGTATTTAGATACGCAGTATTTT. It specifies CASSVGTSGYLDTQYF. The full variable domain, its missing parts supplied by reference TRBV9 and TRBJ2-3, is DSGVTQTPKHLITATGQRVTLRCSPRSGDLSVYWYQQSLDQGLQFLIQYYNGEERAKGNILERFSAQQFPDLHSELNLSSLELGDSALYFCASSVGTSGYLDTQYFGPGTRLTVL.